Listed here are 6 T cell receptor beta chains from one sample, sequenced in a study of vaccination and CD4 T cells after COVID-19. Sample treatment: roughly ten-day PBMC culture with coronavirus spike peptide pools or control peptides (ViraFEST assay). The Oncomine TCR Beta short-read assay sequenced DNA from cultured CD4+ T cells. TCRdb passed the PCR reads through MiXCR, listing each CDR3 protein once. Of 8,000 to 10,000 distinct CDR3 sequences listed, about 65% were seen once; the top ten hold approximately 10%. Their target antigens are unknown. The specimen was CD4+ T cells from blood, cultured in vitro, collected before SARS-CoV-2 vaccination. The receptors originated from a human donor who had recovered from COVID-19.

The chain carries TRBV7-9 and TRBJ2-3; a weak D match, TRBD2 (6 bases). V lost 5 bases and J lost 0, with 9 bases in between. Germline V lookup: CDR1 SEHNR, CDR2 FQNEAQ (reference sequence). The CDR3 consists of 14 residues. CDR3 loop: CASSPSGSTDTQYF. The DNA of the CDR3 is TGTGCCAGCAGCCCCAGCGGGAGCACAGATACGCAGTATTTT.

The J gene is TRBJ1-5, the V gene TRBV2, with D hard to call. This CDR3 region has 15 residues. With 6 bases removed from V and 0 bases from J, the gap between germline ends came to 12 bases. Germline values: CDR1 SNHLY, CDR2 FYNNEI. The CDR3 spells CASREQTISNQPQHF. CDR3 coding DNA: TGTGCCAGCAGGGAACAGACGATTAGCAATCAGCCCCAGCATTTT.

The chain couples TRBV27 to TRBJ2-7, with D tentatively TRBD1 or TRBD2 (5 bases each). Germline loops: CDR1 MNHEY, CDR2 SMNVEV (reference sequence). The CDR3 is 14 residues long. The V and J ends lost 3 bases and 2 bases respectively, with 11 bases between them. This CDR3 reads CASSFTGTTYEQYF. CDR3 coding DNA: TGTGCCAGCAGTTTTACCGGGACCACCTACGAGCAGTACTTC.

The chain links TRBV28 to TRBJ1-1, with 11 bases aligning to TRBD1. After removal of 6 bases from V and 7 bases from J, the junction contained 1 base not matched to a gene. CDR1 is MDHEN and CDR2 is SYDVKM in the germline V gene. This CDR3 spans 12 amino acids. The CDR3 DNA reads as TGTGCCAGCAGAGGGACAGGGGGTGAAGCTTTCTTT. This sequence encodes CASRGTGGEAFF. Combining the CDR3 with reference TRBV28 and TRBJ1-1 gives the whole variable domain DVKVTQSSRYLVKRTGEKVFLECVQDMDHENMFWYRQDPGLGLRLIYFSYDVKMKEKGDIPEGYSVSREKKERFSLILESASTNQTSMYLCASRGTGGEAFFGQGTRLTVV.

This sequence joins TRBV7-6 and TRBJ2-1; 7 bases fit TRBD1. V shed 1 base, J shed 4 bases, and the junction held 4 bases outside the gene matches. The CDR3 has 15 residues. CDR1 is SGHVS, CDR2 FNYEAQ, per germline. The CDR3 spells CASSLDRTGYNEQFF. The CDR3 DNA follows: TGTGCCAGCAGCTTAGACCGGACAGGTTACAATGAGCAGTTCTTC.

The chain is built from TRBV19 and TRBJ1-6, with D unclear. The CDR3 spans 17 residues. Trimming took off 5 bases at V and 0 bases at J, with 14 bases between the two ends. Germline CDR1 LNHDA, CDR2 SQIVND (reference sequence). CDR3 in amino acids: CASSRELGSSYNSPLHF. The CDR3 nucleotides are TGTGCCAGTAGTCGTGAGTTGGGGAGCTCCTATAATTCACCCCTCCACTTT.